This TCR beta chain derives from a study of T cell responses to AZD1222 COVID-19 vaccine. Findings and limits, study-wide: Unmutated variant regions are reportedly the target of nearly half of TCRs that are spike-specific.

Method: immunoSEQ multiplex PCR; TCRdb's copy keeps in-frame clones and lacks some. The sample contains 120,000 or so clones, about 89% of which appear only once. About this clone itself: The antigen remains undetermined.

Looked up from germline, CDR1 is SGHTA and CDR2 is FQGNSA. Trimming stripped 6 bases from V and 5 bases from J, with 11 bases between. The length of the CDR3 is 14 residues. Sequencing was performed on peripheral blood, taken on day 0 of MenACWY control vaccination. This sequence was found in an adult in good health. This rearrangement joins TRBV7-2 to TRBJ1-6; TRBD1 might be the D (5 bases). CDR3 DNA sequence: TGTGCCAGCAGTCAGGGAAGTAATAATTCACCCCTCCACTTT. Translated, it gives CASSQGSNNSPLHF.